This is a list of T cell receptor beta chains from one sample in a study of CD8+ T cells in alopecia areata. The repertoire was sequenced with immunoSEQ multiplex PCR; TCRdb's copy has only in-frame clones and lacks some. The table lists approximately 200,000 clones, 58% of them singletons. This sample comprised CD4+ T cells sorted from blood, obtained at week 24, from a patient treated with tofacitinib. All receptors derive from a human donor with alopecia areata. CDR3s include the opening cysteine and the closing phenylalanine or tryptophan. A D gene is named only where the DNA matches it firmly. Size is omitted from some rows. Given values are once, few, many or a class for expanded clones.

TRBV5-6	TRBJ1-2	NA	TRBD1	CASSWDRVIGYTF	TGTGCCAGCAGCTGGGACAGGGTAATTGGCTACACCTTC
TRBV27	TRBJ2-3	NA	NA	CASSSQPGHSTDTQYF	TGTGCCAGCAGCTCGCAGCCGGGACACAGCACAGATACGCAGTATTTT
TRBV4-3	TRBJ2-1	NA	TRBD2	CASSQEPPHGGRARSYNEQFF	TGCGCCAGCAGCCAGGAACCGCCCCATGGCGGGAGGGCTAGATCCTACAATGAGCAGTTCTTC
TRBV5-1	TRBJ2-1	NA	NA	CASSLLRDEQFF	TGCGCCAGCAGCTTGCTGCGGGATGAGCAGTTCTTC
TRBV7-6	TRBJ1-1	few	TRBD1	CASSPRDRGEAFF	TGTGCCAGCAGCCCCCGGGACAGGGGTGAAGCTTTCTTT
TRBV29-1	TRBJ2-7	few	NA	CSVEVSGIPYEQYF	TGCAGCGTTGAAGTTAGCGGAATTCCCTACGAGCAGTACTTC
TRBV11-2	TRBJ2-3	NA	NA	CASSPDSGLAQYF	TGTGCCAGCAGCCCTGACTCAGGTCTGGCGCAGTATTTT
TRBV6-5	TRBJ1-1	NA	NA	CASRNRGGYNTEAFF	TGTGCCAGCAGGAACAGAGGAGGGTATAACACTGAAGCTTTCTTT
TRBV30	TRBJ1-1	NA	NA	CAWSRQEAEAFF	TGTGCCTGGAGTCGACAAGAGGCTGAAGCTTTCTTT
TRBV21-1	TRBJ2-1	few	NA	CASSKWGGGSSYNEQFF	NA
TRBV5-1	TRBJ2-4	NA	TRBD2	CASSLVSSGRTKNIQYF	TGCGCCAGCAGCTTGGTTTCCAGCGGGAGGACCAAAAACATTCAGTACTTC
TRBV30	TRBJ2-5	NA	NA	CAWTRTSAKETQYF	TGTGCCTGGACCCGGACCAGTGCTAAAGAGACCCAGTACTTC
TRBV29-1	TRBJ1-1	NA	NA	CSVSGVTQNTEAFF	TGCAGCGTTTCAGGCGTCACCCAGAACACTGAAGCTTTCTTT
TRBV7-9	TRBJ2-3	NA	TRBD2	CASSPSRGGGAGTDTQYF	TGTGCCAGCAGCCCATCCAGGGGCGGGGGGGCCGGCACAGATACGCAGTATTTT
TRBV5-1	TRBJ2-7	NA	TRBD2	CASSLKVTGASGRPWEQYF	TGCGCCAGCAGCTTGAAAGTCACCGGGGCTAGCGGGAGACCGTGGGAGCAGTACTTC